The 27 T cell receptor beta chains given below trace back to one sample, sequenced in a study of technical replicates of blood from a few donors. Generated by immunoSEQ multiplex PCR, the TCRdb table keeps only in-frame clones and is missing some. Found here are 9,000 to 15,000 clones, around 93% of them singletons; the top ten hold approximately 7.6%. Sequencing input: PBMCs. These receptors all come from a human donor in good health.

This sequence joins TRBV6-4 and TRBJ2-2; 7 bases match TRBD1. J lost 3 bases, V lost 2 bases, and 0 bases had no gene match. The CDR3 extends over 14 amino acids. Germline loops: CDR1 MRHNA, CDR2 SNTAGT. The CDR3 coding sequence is TGTGCCAGCAGTGACGGGACAGACACCGGGGAGCTGTTTTTT. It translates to CASSDGTDTGELFF.

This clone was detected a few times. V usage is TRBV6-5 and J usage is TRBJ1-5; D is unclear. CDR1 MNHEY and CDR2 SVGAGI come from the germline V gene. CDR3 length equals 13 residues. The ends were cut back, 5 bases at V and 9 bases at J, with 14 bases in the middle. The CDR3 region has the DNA TGTGCCAGCAGTGCAGACTTCCGGGGGCCCCAGCATTTT. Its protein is CASSADFRGPQHF.

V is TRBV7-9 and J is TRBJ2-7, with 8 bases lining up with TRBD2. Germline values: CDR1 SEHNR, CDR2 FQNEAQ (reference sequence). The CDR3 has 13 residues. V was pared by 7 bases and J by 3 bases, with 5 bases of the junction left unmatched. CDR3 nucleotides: TGTGCCAGCAAACTAACTAGCGGCTACGAGCAGTACTTC. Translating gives CASKLTSGYEQYF. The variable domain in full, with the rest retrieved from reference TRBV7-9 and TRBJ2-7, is DTGVSQNPRHKITKRGQNVTFRCDPISEHNRLYWYRQTLGQGPEFLTYFQNEAQLEKSRLLSDRFSAERPKGSFSTLEIQRTEQGDSAMYLCASKLTSGYEQYFGPGTRLTVT.

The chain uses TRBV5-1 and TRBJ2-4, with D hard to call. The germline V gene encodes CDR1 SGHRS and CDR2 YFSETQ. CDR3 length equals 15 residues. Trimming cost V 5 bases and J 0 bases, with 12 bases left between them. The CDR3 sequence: CASRNFDLAKNIQYF. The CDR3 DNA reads TGCGCCAGCAGAAACTTCGATCTAGCCAAAAACATTCAGTACTTC.

CDR3 residues: CASSLSAGHRSYEQYF. The CDR3, as DNA: TGTGCCAGCAGCTTATCAGCGGGACATCGATCCTACGAGCAGTACTTC. The rearrangement uses TRBV7-9 and TRBJ2-7; a possible D gene is TRBD2 (7 bases). The germline V gene encodes CDR1 SEHNR and CDR2 FQNEAQ (reference sequence). V was shortened by 2 bases and J by 1 base, with 15 bases between the two germline ends. The length of the CDR3 is 16 residues. The entire variable domain, with the rest obtained from reference TRBV7-9 and TRBJ2-7, is as follows: DTGVSQNPRHKITKRGQNVTFRCDPISEHNRLYWYRQTLGQGPEFLTYFQNEAQLEKSRLLSDRFSAERPKGSFSTLEIQRTEQGDSAMYLCASSLSAGHRSYEQYFGPGTRLTVT.

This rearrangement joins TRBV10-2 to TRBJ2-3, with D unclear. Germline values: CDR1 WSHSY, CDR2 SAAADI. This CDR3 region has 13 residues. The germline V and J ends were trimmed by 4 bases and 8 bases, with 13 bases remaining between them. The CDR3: CASSVDLSATQYF. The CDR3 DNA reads TGCGCCAGCAGTGTTGATCTGAGTGCTACGCAGTATTTT.

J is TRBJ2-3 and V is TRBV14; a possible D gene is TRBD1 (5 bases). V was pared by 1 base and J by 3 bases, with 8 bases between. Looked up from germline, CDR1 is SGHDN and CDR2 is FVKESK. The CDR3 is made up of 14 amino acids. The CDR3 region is CASSQAGQTDTQYF. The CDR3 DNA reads TGTGCCAGCAGCCAAGCCGGACAAACAGATACGCAGTATTTT.

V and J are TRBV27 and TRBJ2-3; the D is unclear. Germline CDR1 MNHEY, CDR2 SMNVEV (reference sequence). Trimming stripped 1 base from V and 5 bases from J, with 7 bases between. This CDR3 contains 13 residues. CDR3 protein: CASSLLPGDTQYF. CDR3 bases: TGTGCCAGCAGTTTATTGCCCGGAGATACGCAGTATTTT.

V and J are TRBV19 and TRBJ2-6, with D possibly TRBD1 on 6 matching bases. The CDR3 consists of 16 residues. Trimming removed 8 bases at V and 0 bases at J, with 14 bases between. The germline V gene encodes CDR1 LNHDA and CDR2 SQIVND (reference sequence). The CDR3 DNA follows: TGTGCCAGTGGGGACACAGGGACCTCTGGGGCCAACGTCCTGACTTTC. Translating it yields CASGDTGTSGANVLTF.

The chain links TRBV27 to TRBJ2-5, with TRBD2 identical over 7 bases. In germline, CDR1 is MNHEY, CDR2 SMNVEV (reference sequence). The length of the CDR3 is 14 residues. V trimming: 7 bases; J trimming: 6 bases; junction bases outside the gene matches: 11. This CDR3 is CASTPRGGRKTQYF. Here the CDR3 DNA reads TGTGCCAGCACCCCTCGGGGAGGGAGGAAGACCCAGTACTTC.

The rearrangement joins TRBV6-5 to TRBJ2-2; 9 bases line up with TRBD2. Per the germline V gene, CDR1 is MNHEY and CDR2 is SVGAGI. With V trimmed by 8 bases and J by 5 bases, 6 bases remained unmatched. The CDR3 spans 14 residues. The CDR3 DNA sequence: TGTGCCAGCTTGGGGCTAGCGGGGACCGGGGAGCTGTTTTTT. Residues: CASLGLAGTGELFF.

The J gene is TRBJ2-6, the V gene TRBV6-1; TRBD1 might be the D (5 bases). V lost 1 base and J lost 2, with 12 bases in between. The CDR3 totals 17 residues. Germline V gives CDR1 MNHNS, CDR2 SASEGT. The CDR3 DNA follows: TGTGCCAGCAGTGAAGGGTGGGGCACTACTGGGGCCAACGTCCTGACTTTC. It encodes CASSEGWGTTGANVLTF.

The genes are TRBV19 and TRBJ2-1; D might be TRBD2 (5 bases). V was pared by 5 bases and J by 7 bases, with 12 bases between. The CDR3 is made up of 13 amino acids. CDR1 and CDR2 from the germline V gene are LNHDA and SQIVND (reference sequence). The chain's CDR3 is CASSPGIANEQFF. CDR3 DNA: TGTGCCAGTAGTCCGGGGATAGCAAATGAGCAGTTCTTC.

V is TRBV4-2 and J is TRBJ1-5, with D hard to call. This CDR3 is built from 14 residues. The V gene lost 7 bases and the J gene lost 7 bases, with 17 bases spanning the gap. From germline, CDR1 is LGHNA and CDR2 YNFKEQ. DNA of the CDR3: TGTGCCAGCACAATGGTGGGCGAGTTACAGCCCCAGCATTTT. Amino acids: CASTMVGELQPQHF.

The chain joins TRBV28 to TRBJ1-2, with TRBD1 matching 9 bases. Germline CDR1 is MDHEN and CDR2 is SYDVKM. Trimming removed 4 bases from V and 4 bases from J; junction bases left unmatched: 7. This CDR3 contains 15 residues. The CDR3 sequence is CASSSSGQGAYGYTF. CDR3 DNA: TGTGCCAGCAGTTCCTCGGGACAGGGCGCCTATGGCTACACCTTC.

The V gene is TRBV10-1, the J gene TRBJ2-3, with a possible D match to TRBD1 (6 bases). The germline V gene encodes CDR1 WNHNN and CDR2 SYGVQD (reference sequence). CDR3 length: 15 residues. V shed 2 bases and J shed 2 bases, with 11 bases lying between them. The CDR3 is CASSEDGTITDTQYF. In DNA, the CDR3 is TGCGCCAGCAGTGAGGACGGGACAATCACAGATACGCAGTATTTT.

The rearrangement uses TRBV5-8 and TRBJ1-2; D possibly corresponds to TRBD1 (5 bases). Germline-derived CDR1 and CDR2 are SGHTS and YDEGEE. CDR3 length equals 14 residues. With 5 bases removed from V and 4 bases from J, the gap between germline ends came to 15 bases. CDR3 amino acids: CASRTWRGSYGYTF. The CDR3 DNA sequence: TGTGCCAGCAGAACGTGGCGGGGGAGCTATGGCTACACCTTC. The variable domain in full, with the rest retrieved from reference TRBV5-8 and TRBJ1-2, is EAGVTQSPTHLIKTRGQQATLRCSPISGHTSVYWYQQALGLGLQFLLWYDEGEERNRGNFPPRFSGRQFPNYSSELNVNALELEDSALYLCASRTWRGSYGYTFGSGTRLTVV.

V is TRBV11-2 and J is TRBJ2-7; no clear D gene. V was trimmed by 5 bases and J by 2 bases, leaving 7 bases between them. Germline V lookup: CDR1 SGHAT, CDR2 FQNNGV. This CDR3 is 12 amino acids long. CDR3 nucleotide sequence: TGTGCCAGCAGCCCTCGTCCCTACGAGCAGTACTTC. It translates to CASSPRPYEQYF. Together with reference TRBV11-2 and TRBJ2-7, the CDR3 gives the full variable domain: EAGVAQSPRYKIIEKRQSVAFWCNPISGHATLYWYQQILGQGPKLLIQFQNNGVVDDSQLPKDRFSAERLKGVDSTLKIQPAKLEDSAVYLCASSPRPYEQYFGPGTRLTVT.

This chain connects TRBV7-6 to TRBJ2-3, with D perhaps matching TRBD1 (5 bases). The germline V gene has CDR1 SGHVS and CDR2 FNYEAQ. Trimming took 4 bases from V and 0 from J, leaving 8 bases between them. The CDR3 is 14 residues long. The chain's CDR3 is CASSSGRSTDTQYF. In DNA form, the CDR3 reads TGTGCCAGCAGCTCAGGGCGGAGCACAGATACGCAGTATTTT.

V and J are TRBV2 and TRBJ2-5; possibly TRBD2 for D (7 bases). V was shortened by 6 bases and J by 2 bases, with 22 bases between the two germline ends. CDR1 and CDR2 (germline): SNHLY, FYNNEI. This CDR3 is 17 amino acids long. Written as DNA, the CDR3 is TGTGCCAGCAGCCCCCAAGAGAGGCGGGGGCCTCAAGAGACCCAGTACTTC. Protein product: CASSPQERRGPQETQYF. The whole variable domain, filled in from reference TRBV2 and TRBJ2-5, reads EPEVTQTPSHQVTQMGQEVILRCVPISNHLYFYWYRQILGQKVEFLVSFYNNEISEKSEIFDDQFSVERPDGSNFTLKIRSTKLEDSAMYFCASSPQERRGPQETQYFGPGTRLLVL.

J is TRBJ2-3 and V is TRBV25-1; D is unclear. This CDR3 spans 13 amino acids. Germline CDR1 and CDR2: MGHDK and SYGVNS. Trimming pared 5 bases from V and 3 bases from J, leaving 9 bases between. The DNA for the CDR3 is TGTGCCAGCAGTTTTACAGTAACAGATACGCAGTATTTT. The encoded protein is CASSFTVTDTQYF. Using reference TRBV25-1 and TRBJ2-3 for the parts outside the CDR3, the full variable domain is EADIYQTPRYLVIGTGKKITLECSQTMGHDKMYWYQQDPGMELHLIHYSYGVNSTEKGDLSSESTVSRIRTEHFPLTLESARPSHTSQYLCASSFTVTDTQYFGPGTRLTVL.

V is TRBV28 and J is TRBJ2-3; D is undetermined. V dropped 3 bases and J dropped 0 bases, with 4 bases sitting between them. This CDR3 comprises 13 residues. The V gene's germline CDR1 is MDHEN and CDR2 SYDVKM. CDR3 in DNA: TGTGCCAGCAGTTTTGAGAGCACAGATACGCAGTATTTT. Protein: CASSFESTDTQYF.

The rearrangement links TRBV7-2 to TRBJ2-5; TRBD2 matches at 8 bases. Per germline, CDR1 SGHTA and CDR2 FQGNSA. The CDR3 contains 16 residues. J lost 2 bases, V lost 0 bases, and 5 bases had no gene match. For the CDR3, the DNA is TGTGCCAGCAGCTTAGCGGGAATAGCGGGACAAGAGACCCAGTACTTC. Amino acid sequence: CASSLAGIAGQETQYF.

The DNA of the CDR3 is TGTGCCAGCAGCCCCGGGGTGGACACTGAAGCTTTCTTT. Amino acid sequence: CASSPGVDTEAFF. The chain employs TRBV28 and TRBJ1-1; D gene unclear. Trimming left V 6 bases short and J 3 bases short, with 11 bases between. CDR1 MDHEN and CDR2 SYDVKM come from the germline V gene. The CDR3 runs to 13 residues.

CDR3 sequence: CASSLTLAGGWSNEQFF. In DNA form, the CDR3 reads TGCGCCAGCAGCCTAACATTAGCGGGAGGGTGGTCAAATGAGCAGTTCTTC. The V gene is TRBV5-1, the J gene TRBJ2-1; 11 nucleotides align to TRBD2. The trim removed 4 bases at V and 7 bases at J, leaving 13 bases unmatched. Germline lookup yields CDR1 SGHRS and CDR2 YFSETQ. The CDR3 runs to 17 residues.

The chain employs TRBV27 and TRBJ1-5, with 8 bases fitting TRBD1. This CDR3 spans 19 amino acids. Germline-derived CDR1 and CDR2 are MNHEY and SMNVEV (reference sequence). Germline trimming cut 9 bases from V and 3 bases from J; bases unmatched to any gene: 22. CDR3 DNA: TGTGCCAGTCCGACACGACTGATAGGGACAGGAAGAATCAATCAGCCCCAGCATTTT. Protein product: CASPTRLIGTGRINQPQHF.

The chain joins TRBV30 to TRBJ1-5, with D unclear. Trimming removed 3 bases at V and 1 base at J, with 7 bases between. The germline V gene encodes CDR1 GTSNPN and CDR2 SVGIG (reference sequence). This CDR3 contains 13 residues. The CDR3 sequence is CAWSDTSNQPQHF. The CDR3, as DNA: TGTGCCTGGAGCGACACCAGCAATCAGCCCCAGCATTTT.